These 9 T cell receptor beta chains came from one sample sequenced in a study of response to subunit inactivated influenza vaccine. One entry per CDR3 protein results from TCRdb running MiXCR on the RT-PCR reads. In the table there are roughly 760,000 distinct CDR3 sequences, approximately 21% of which are singletons. The sequences come from PBMCs from blood, collected 5 days after vaccination. These TCRs come from a man in his forties or fifties who received an inactivated influenza vaccine.

The J gene is TRBJ2-7, the V gene TRBV20-1; TRBD2 aligns across 13 bases. In germline, CDR1 is DFQATT, CDR2 SNEGSKA (reference sequence). V lost 6 bases to trimming and J lost 6 bases; unmatched junction nucleotides: 8. CDR3 length: 14 residues. DNA for the CDR3: TGCAGTGCCATGCCAGGACTAGCGGGAGCCGAGCAGTACTTC. Protein product: CSAMPGLAGAEQYF.

The table lists this clonotype with a few counts. The CDR3 nucleotides are TGTGCCAGCAGCTTGGAGGGACAGGGTCGAAACATTCAGTACTTC. This codes for CASSLEGQGRNIQYF. The V and J genes are TRBV5-5 and TRBJ2-4, with TRBD1 identical over 9 bases. V was clipped by 0 bases and J by 6 bases; unmatched bases: 4. This CDR3 contains 15 residues. The V gene's germline CDR1 is SGHKS and CDR2 YYEKEE (reference sequence).

This clonotype has only a few counts. The gene calls are TRBV20-1 and TRBJ1-5, with D unclear. Trimming left V 6 bases short and J 2 bases short, with 8 bases between. The germline V gene has CDR1 DFQATT and CDR2 SNEGSKA (reference sequence). The CDR3 sequence is 12 residues long. The CDR3 region is CSAAGGNQPQHF. CDR3 DNA sequence: TGCAGTGCAGCTGGGGGCAATCAGCCCCAGCATTTT.

V is TRBV9 and J is TRBJ2-7; TRBD1 is a possible D gene (6 bases). With 2 bases removed from V and 5 bases from J, the gap between germline ends came to 14 bases. Per germline, CDR1 SGDLS and CDR2 YYNGEE. This CDR3 is 14 amino acids long. The CDR3 spells CASSVGRGWDEQYF. CDR3 sequence (DNA): TGTGCCAGCAGCGTGGGCAGGGGTTGGGACGAGCAGTACTTC.

The chain is built from TRBV7-2 and TRBJ2-3; 8 nucleotides align to TRBD2. This CDR3 region has 18 residues. Per germline, CDR1 SGHTA and CDR2 FQGNSA. J gave up 2 bases and V 0 bases, and 10 bases lay outside the gene matches. The CDR3 DNA sequence: TGTGCCAGCAGCTTAGCCTCCGGGGGGGCGGGTAACACAGATACGCAGTATTTT. This codes for CASSLASGGAGNTDTQYF. Full variable domain (rest looked up from reference TRBV7-2 and TRBJ2-3): GAGVSQSPSNKVTEKGKDVELRCDPISGHTALYWYRQSLGQGLEFLIYFQGNSAPDKSGLPSDRFSAERTGGSVSTLTIQRTQQEDSAVYLCASSLASGGAGNTDTQYFGPGTRLTVL.

This clonotype was found a few times. The junction shows a germline mismatch at one end, possibly a read error. This sequence joins TRBV14 and TRBJ2-1; 10 nucleotides line up with TRBD1. Germline assignment: CDR1 SGHDN and CDR2 FVKESK. CDR3 length: 16 amino acids. In nucleotides, the CDR3 is TGTGCCAGCAGCCTGCCGGGACAGGGGTCCTTCAATGAGCAGTTCTTC. Its protein is CASSLPGQGSFNEQFF.

The genes are TRBV20-1 and TRBJ2-7, with 8 positions matching TRBD2. Germline V gene data show CDR1 as DFQATT and CDR2 as SNEGSKA (reference sequence). The length of the CDR3 is 16 residues. The trim removed 1 base at V and 4 bases at J, leaving 12 bases unmatched. The CDR3 loop reads CSARVLPGLGSYEQYF. CDR3 in DNA: TGCAGTGCTAGAGTGCTCCCGGGACTAGGTTCTTACGAGCAGTACTTC.

V and J are TRBV15 and TRBJ2-7, with D unclear. The CDR3 length is 15 residues. Germline V gene lookup returns CDR1 LNHNV and CDR2 YYDKDF (reference sequence). V lost 0 bases, J lost 1 base, and 10 bases lay in between. The CDR3 coding sequence is TGTGCCACCAGCAGAGATCGGCTAGATTCCTACGAGCAGTACTTC. As protein: CATSRDRLDSYEQYF.

The chain links TRBV13 to TRBJ2-3; TRBD2 aligns across 11 bases. This CDR3 has 16 amino acids. CDR1 and CDR2 (germline): PRHDT, FYEKMQ (reference sequence). The V segment lost 4 bases and the J segment 2 bases; nucleotides outside the gene matches: 5. The CDR3 nucleotides are TGTGCCAGCAGCTCCGGGACTAGCGGAGCCACAGATACGCAGTATTTT. Translating gives CASSSGTSGATDTQYF.